The 14 T cell receptor beta chains reported below all come from one sample, sequenced in a study of CD8 T cells in Susac syndrome. RNA, at about 0.45 to 1 ug, was reverse transcribed with random hexamers. TCRdb re-called the immunoSEQ multiplex PCR reads with MiXCR, one entry per CDR3 protein. The sample includes around 180,000 distinct CDR3 sequences, 80% to 95% of them seen just once. Sequenced material: CD4+ T cells from PBMCs. These receptors were taken from a human donor with multiple sclerosis.

The chain combines TRBV7-2 with TRBJ1-3; D call uncertain. Germline V gene sequence: CDR1 SGHTA, CDR2 FQGNSA. Deletions cut 3 bases from V and 0 bases from J, with 3 bases between. The CDR3 length is 13 residues. The CDR3 DNA is TGTGCCAGCAGCTTTGTCTCTGGAAACACCATATATTTT. This codes for CASSFVSGNTIYF. The full variable domain, with the rest looked up from reference TRBV7-2 and TRBJ1-3, is GAGVSQSPSNKVTEKGKDVELRCDPISGHTALYWYRQSLGQGLEFLIYFQGNSAPDKSGLPSDRFSAERTGGSVSTLTIQRTQQEDSAVYLCASSFVSGNTIYFGEGSWLTVV.

The CDR3 spells CASSYQGGHTDTQYF. The CDR3 DNA follows: TGTGCCAGCAGCTACCAGGGGGGACACACAGATACGCAGTATTTT. This chain connects TRBV7-3 to TRBJ2-3; a possible D gene is TRBD1 (7 bases). V lost 4 bases and J lost 2, with 13 bases in between. The CDR3 is 15 amino acids. Germline V gives CDR1 SGHTA, CDR2 FQGTGA.

J is TRBJ2-3 and V is TRBV10-3; TRBD2 might be the D (5 bases). CDR1 ENHRY and CDR2 SYGVKD come from the germline V gene. This CDR3 comprises 15 residues. Between the trimmed V and J ends, which lost 5 bases and 3 bases, there was a span of 15 bases. The CDR3 spells CAISLSLERTDTQYF. The CDR3 coding sequence is TGTGCCATCAGTCTATCTCTTGAGCGGACAGATACGCAGTATTTT.

The chain employs TRBV19 and TRBJ2-4, with 8 bases lining up with TRBD1. Germline V lookup: CDR1 LNHDA, CDR2 SQIVND (reference sequence). V shed 3 bases and J 6 bases; nucleotides not matched to a gene: 1. CDR3 length: 13 residues. The CDR3 sequence: CASSIDRGNIQYF. CDR3 DNA sequence: TGTGCCAGTAGTATCGACAGGGGAAACATTCAGTACTTC. The variable domain in full, with the rest retrieved from reference TRBV19 and TRBJ2-4, is DGGITQSPKYLFRKEGQNVTLSCEQNLNHDAMYWYRQDPGQGLRLIYYSQIVNDFQKGDIAEGYSVSREKKESFPLTVTSAQKNPTAFYLCASSIDRGNIQYFGAGTRLSVL.

The V gene is TRBV20-1, the J gene TRBJ2-3, with D tentatively TRBD2 (6 bases). V gave up 6 bases and J gave up 0 bases, with 13 bases separating them. The CDR3 length is 14 residues. Germline V gene sequence: CDR1 DFQATT, CDR2 SNEGSKA (reference sequence). The CDR3 spells CSAPGLHSTDTQYF. The CDR3 nucleotides are TGCAGTGCGCCGGGACTTCACAGCACAGATACGCAGTATTTT.

The chain recombines TRBV20-1 with TRBJ2-7; D gene uncertain. From germline, CDR1 is DFQATT and CDR2 SNEGSKA (reference sequence). This CDR3 contains 11 residues. V gave up 6 bases and J gave up 6 bases, with 12 bases separating them. In DNA form, the CDR3 reads TGCAGTGCCCTTTGGGGATTCGAGCAGTACTTC. It specifies CSALWGFEQYF.

In nucleotides, the CDR3 is TGCAGTGCTAAGGGGACAGGGGAGGCAGATACGCAGTATTTT. This translates into CSAKGTGEADTQYF. The chain combines TRBV20-1 with TRBJ2-3; TRBD1 matches 10 bases. This CDR3 is 14 amino acids long. J gave up 4 bases and V 4 bases, and 5 bases lay outside the gene matches. CDR1 and CDR2 from the germline V gene are DFQATT and SNEGSKA (reference sequence).

The gene calls are TRBV2 and TRBJ1-3; no reliable D call. The CDR3 totals 16 residues. CDR1 and CDR2 from the germline V gene are SNHLY and FYNNEI. Trimming pared 3 bases from V and 1 base from J, leaving 13 bases between. CDR3 loop: CASSDLREGSGNTIYF. In nucleotides, the CDR3 is TGTGCCAGCAGTGATCTCCGTGAGGGATCTGGAAACACCATATATTTT.

V and J are TRBV12-3 or TRBV12-4 and TRBJ1-1; D is ambiguous. The length of the CDR3 is 14 residues. V lost 2 bases, J lost 6 bases, and 13 bases lay in between. CDR3 coding DNA: TGTGCCAGCAGTTTACGCGGCAGGACCCCTGAAGCTTTCTTT. Residues: CASSLRGRTPEAFF.

The chain combines TRBV2 with TRBJ2-7, with TRBD1 identical over 9 bases. This CDR3 has 14 amino acids. CDR1 and CDR2 (germline): SNHLY, FYNNEI. The junction had 4 bases not matched to a gene; V was cut back by 4 bases and J by 3 bases. The CDR3 DNA reads as TGTGCCAGCAGTGCGAACAGGGGGCTCTACGAGCAGTACTTC. Amino acids: CASSANRGLYEQYF.

The CDR3 sequence: CASSQDWDRVEGNEQFF. The CDR3 DNA is TGCGCCAGCAGCCAAGATTGGGACAGGGTTGAGGGCAATGAGCAGTTCTTC. This chain uses TRBV4-1 with TRBJ2-1; TRBD1 agrees at 9 bases. The CDR3 has 17 amino acids. V trimming: 0 bases; J trimming: 6 bases; junction bases outside the gene matches: 9. Germline CDR1 is MGHRA and CDR2 is YSYEKL.

The chain employs TRBV6-6 and TRBJ2-7; tentative D call: TRBD1 (5 bases). The CDR3 runs to 14 residues. Germline CDR1 reads MNHNY; CDR2 reads SVGAGI (reference sequence). V was trimmed by 6 bases and J by 0 bases, leaving 12 bases between them. CDR3 nucleotide sequence: TGTGCCAGCAGACCCCAGGGTAACTCCTACGAGCAGTACTTC. It yields the protein CASRPQGNSYEQYF.

In its sample, this clonotype was seen a few times. The chain has TRBV27 and TRBJ1-1; D remains unclear. This CDR3 has 14 amino acids. The germline V gene encodes CDR1 MNHEY and CDR2 SMNVEV (reference sequence). Trimming took off 2 bases at V and 0 bases at J, with 7 bases between the two ends. Written as DNA, the CDR3 is TGTGCCAGCAGTTTAGGCCACCTGAACACTGAAGCTTTCTTT. Its protein product is CASSLGHLNTEAFF.

This chain uses TRBV30 with TRBJ1-2; 9 bases line up with TRBD1. Germline CDR1 and CDR2: GTSNPN and SVGIG (reference sequence). The CDR3 has 12 residues. V shed 3 bases and J 8 bases; nucleotides not matched to a gene: 4. The CDR3 region has the DNA TGTGCCTGGAGCCCGGGACAGGGAGGCTACACCTTC. The encoded protein is CAWSPGQGGYTF.